This TCR beta chain was captured in a study of vaccination and CD4 T cells after COVID-19. The treatment denotes: roughly 10-day PBMC culture with coronavirus spike peptide pools or control peptides (ViraFEST assay). This CDR3 has 17 residues. Germline CDR1 is SGHTA and CDR2 is FQGNSA. V gave up 1 base and J gave up 5 bases; unmatched junction bases: 10. Sequenced with the Oncomine TCR Beta short-read assay was DNA taken from cultured CD4+ T cells. TCRdb reprocessed the PCR reads with MiXCR, giving one entry per CDR3 protein. The table includes roughly 20,000 distinct CDR3 sequences, around 83% detected once. A word on this clonotype: Antigen: not known.

The chain employs TRBV7-2 and TRBJ2-4; 8 bases line up with TRBD1. The source is a human donor who received a COVID-19 vaccine. The material was CD4+ T cells from blood, cultured in vitro, obtained after SARS-CoV-2 vaccination. CDR3 loop: CASSLGAGGRVENIQYF. The CDR3, as DNA: TGTGCCAGCAGCTTAGGGGCAGGGGGCCGCGTGGAAAACATTCAGTACTTC.